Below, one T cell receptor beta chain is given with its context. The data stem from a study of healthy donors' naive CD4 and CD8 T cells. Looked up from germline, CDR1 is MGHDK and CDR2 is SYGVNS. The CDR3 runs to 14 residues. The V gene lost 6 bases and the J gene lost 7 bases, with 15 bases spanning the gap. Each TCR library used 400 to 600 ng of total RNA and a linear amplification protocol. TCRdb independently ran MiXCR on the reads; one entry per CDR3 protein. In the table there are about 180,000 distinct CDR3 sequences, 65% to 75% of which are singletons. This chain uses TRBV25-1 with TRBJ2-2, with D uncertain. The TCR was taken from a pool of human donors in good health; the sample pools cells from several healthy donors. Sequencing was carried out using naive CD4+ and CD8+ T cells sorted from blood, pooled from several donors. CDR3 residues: CASRVATSGGELFF. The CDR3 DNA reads TGTGCCAGCAGAGTGGCAACTTCGGGCGGGGAGCTGTTTTTT.